This T cell receptor (beta chain) was identified in a study of shared clonotypes between healthy human individuals. The V and J ends lost 5 bases and 8 bases respectively, with 9 bases between them. The germline CDR1 and CDR2 sequences are SGHVS and FQNEAQ. This CDR3 comprises 12 residues. A 200 ng quantity of DNA, 25,000 to 35,000 T cell genomes, went into the sorted-subset replicate PCRs. TCRdb keeps only in-frame clones here, not all; method: immunoSEQ multiplex PCR. The sample includes about 1.1 million clones, 70% to 80% of them seen just once. This TCR derives from a man aged 18 to 30 in good health. Some clones in this sample may be carry-over from other donors' samples. The chain combines TRBV7-8 with TRBJ1-4, with D possibly TRBD1 on 6 matching bases. Specimen: memory CD4+ T cells from PBMCs. Subset in this sample: CD45RA-negative fraction. The DNA of the CDR3 is TGTGCCAGCAGCCACAGGGAGGAAAAACTGTTTTTT. It translates to CASSHREEKLFF.